Listed here are 8 T cell receptor beta chains from one sample, sequenced in a study of cytomegalovirus exposure and HLA in healthy donors. The PCR ran on 60 Vbeta and 13 Jbeta primers. The data were produced by immunoSEQ multiplex PCR, yet TCRdb's version contains in-frame clones alone and is incomplete. The repertoire holds approximately 150,000 clones, about 80% seen once, with 5.7% in the top ten. Sequencing was performed on PBMCs. The source of these receptors is a man aged 30 to 39 in good health and CMV-seropositive.

This chain uses TRBV7-2 with TRBJ2-7, with unresolved D. Trimming removed 0 bases from V and 6 bases from J, with 6 bases in between. Germline V gene data show CDR1 as SGHTA and CDR2 as FQGNSA. The CDR3 loop spans 12 amino acids. The CDR3 region is CASSLAFGEQYF. As DNA, the CDR3 is TGTGCCAGCAGCTTAGCGTTCGGCGAGCAGTACTTC.

Turning to this clone: The junction and the germline gene differ at one end; a read error may be behind it. The chain uses TRBV9 and TRBJ2-1, with TRBD2 matching 14 bases. Per the germline V gene, CDR1 is SGDLS and CDR2 is YYNGEE. The CDR3 is 17 amino acids. CDR3 loop: CASSPGTSGGIYNEQLF. The CDR3 DNA sequence: TGTGCCAGCAGCCCAGGGACTAGCGGGGGAATCTACAATGAGCAGCTCTTC.

This chain uses TRBV28 with TRBJ1-1; TRBD1 matches at 7 bases. The CDR3 covers 12 residues. Germline V CDR1 and CDR2: MDHEN, SYDVKM. J was trimmed by 7 bases and V by 6 bases; bases with no gene match: 5. The CDR3 DNA follows: TGTGCCAGCAGCACCACAGGGGTTGAAGCTTTCTTT. As protein: CASSTTGVEAFF.

This clone was seen only a few times. This rearrangement joins TRBV18 to TRBJ2-2, with D tentatively TRBD1 (5 bases). Germline CDR1 reads KGHSH; CDR2 reads LQKENI. The CDR3 spans 15 residues. Deletions cut 1 base from V and 2 bases from J, with 8 bases between. CDR3 nucleotides: TGTGCCAGCTCACCACGACAGCCTAACACCGGGGAGCTGTTTTTT. Its translation: CASSPRQPNTGELFF. Drawing the rest from reference TRBV18 and TRBJ2-2, the complete variable domain is NAGVMQNPRHLVRRRGQEARLRCSPMKGHSHVYWYRQLPEEGLKFMVYLQKENIIDESGMPKERFSAEFPKEGPSILRIQQVVRGDSAAYFCASSPRQPNTGELFFGEGSRLTVL.

J is TRBJ1-4 and V is TRBV5-6; 7 nucleotides line up with TRBD1. The CDR3 is 13 residues long. Germline CDR1 is SGHDT and CDR2 is YYEEEE. J lost 4 bases, V lost 5 bases, and 2 bases had no gene match. CDR3: CASRTGHNEKLFF. The CDR3 DNA reads as TGTGCCAGCAGGACAGGGCATAATGAAAAACTGTTTTTT. Using reference TRBV5-6 and TRBJ1-4 for the parts outside the CDR3, the full variable domain is DAGVTQSPTHLIKTRGQQVTLRCSPKSGHDTVSWYQQALGQGPQFIFQYYEEEERQRGNFPDRFSGHQFPNYSSELNVNALLLGDSALYLCASRTGHNEKLFFGSGTQLSVL.

The chain is built from TRBV9 and TRBJ2-3; possible D gene TRBD2, 7 bases. Germline CDR1 is SGDLS and CDR2 is YYNGEE. The CDR3 is 16 residues long. V lost 6 bases, J lost 2 bases, and 19 bases lay in between. The CDR3 DNA reads as TGTGCCAGCACCCAGGGAGGGGGGGCGGTCACAGATACGCAGTATTTT. Its translation is CASTQGGGAVTDTQYF. Drawing the rest from reference TRBV9 and TRBJ2-3, the complete variable domain is DSGVTQTPKHLITATGQRVTLRCSPRSGDLSVYWYQQSLDQGLQFLIQYYNGEERAKGNILERFSAQQFPDLHSELNLSSLELGDSALYFCASTQGGGAVTDTQYFGPGTRLTVL.

The V and J genes are TRBV6-1 and TRBJ1-1; 7 bases map to TRBD1. Unmatched junction bases numbered 13, after V lost 1 base and J lost 5 bases. The CDR3 contains 17 residues. Looked up from germline, CDR1 is MNHNS and CDR2 is SASEGT. The CDR3, as DNA: TGTGCCAGCAGTGAAGACAGGGGCGAGGGATCGGGGACTGAAGCTTTCTTT. It codes for CASSEDRGEGSGTEAFF.

The rearrangement links TRBV7-8 to TRBJ2-1; D perhaps matches TRBD1 (5 bases). This CDR3 contains 13 residues. Germline loops: CDR1 SGHVS, CDR2 FQNEAQ. The germline V and J ends were trimmed by 3 bases and 4 bases, with 7 bases remaining between them. The CDR3 sequence: CASSFGHYNEQFF. DNA for the CDR3: TGTGCCAGCAGCTTCGGACATTACAATGAGCAGTTCTTC.